This TCR beta chain was obtained from a study of spatial heterogeneity in lung cancer (dated by TCRdb to the late 2010s). Looking at the study overall: Beta-chain transcripts were consistently detected in greater numbers than alpha-chain transcripts, which likely reflects a higher abundance of beta-chain transcripts. The study quantitatively compared TCR alpha and beta repertoires across multiple tumor regions, matched nontumor lung and blood in non-small cell lung cancer. Nonsynonymous mutation counts, determined by whole-exome sequencing of tumor tissue, were related to features of the TCR repertoire. In the raw uncorrected reads, each unique combination of TCR and UMI appeared more than ten times on average. Both alpha and beta chains were TCR-sequenced in samples taken at surgery, namely 220 tumor regions, around 61 matched nontumor lung samples and over 55 PBMC samples.

Details on this clonotype: What antigen it recognizes has not been identified. Within one base of it there is no much larger clone, and no base qualities were kept.

What the time point label conveys for this sample: sample taken at primary tumor resection. TCR sequencing used whole RNA extracted from tumor and nontumor lung tissue, or from cryopreserved PBMC samples, without cell sorting. Samples were obtained from approximately 72 patients with early-stage, untreated non-small cell lung cancer from the lung TRACERx cohort. A patient was chosen for TCR sequencing only when enough RNA was available from at least two tumor regions. Library generation was performed with 5' RACE. TCRdb lists the instrument as NextSeq 500. The TCR library protocol attached a unique molecular identifier to each TCR cDNA molecule to allow correction of PCR and sequencing errors. The original methods were these. TCR identification, UMI-based error correction and CDR3 extraction were all carried out with Decombinator tools. TCRs above a frequency of 2 per 1,000, corresponding to the top 1% of the tumor frequency distribution, were defined as expanded. Rényi diversity was computed with the R vegan package after subsampling each repertoire 100 times to 5,000 TCRs. CDR3 similarity networks were built from amino acid triplet string-kernel similarity, connecting CDR3s with pairwise similarity above 0.82. Using fastp trimming at Q25 and MiXCR clonotype assembly, TCRdb reanalyzed the public sequencing data and kept in-frame beta chains. Records with the same CDR3 protein are collapsed into one entry carrying the most frequent genes and DNA. TCRdb's processing, not the study's, gives the V and J calls here. Counted in this sample were tens of thousands of distinct CDR3 sequences; less than 5.5% of them appeared once. More than 20% of the sample is held by the ten biggest clonotypes.

Results the study describes overall, beyond this receptor: Ubiquitous expanded tumor TCRs were found in blood more often at tumor resection than at routine follow-up. Confirming at a functional level the hypothesis that regional TCRs recognize regional mutations was considered to require additional single-cell paired TCR alpha and beta sequencing.

From its cysteine to its phenylalanine, the CDR3 spans 14 amino acids. Left in the record is the CDR3 DNA by itself, 42 bases read in frame from the first base. Based on the germline V gene (reference sequence), the CDR1 and CDR2 sequences are DFQATT and SNEGSKA. The sequences come from PBMCs, collected at surgery. This TCR derives from a female donor with early-stage non-small cell lung cancer. The chain is encoded by TRBV20-1 joined to TRBJ2-7; a stretch of 7 junction bases matches TRBD1. CDR3 sequence: CSITPRQGTERQYF. In nucleotides, the sequence is TGCAGCATAACCCCGAGACAGGGCACCGAAAGGCAGTACTTC.